These T cell receptor beta chains were read from a single sample in a study of T-cell reconstitution after alpha-beta-depleted transplantation in children. MiXCR, applied by TCRdb to the PCR reads, yields one record per CDR3 protein. The sample includes 400,000 to 550,000 distinct CDR3 sequences, 10% of them seen just once. The source was PBMCs, collected before TCRalphabeta/CD19-depleted stem cell transplant. These TCRs come from a child aged 2-9 years with inherited bone marrow failure, due to receive a stem cell transplant. CDR3s include the opening cysteine and the closing phenylalanine or tryptophan. Some rows have no size entry. The others give once, few or many, or a class for an expanded clone.

clone_size	v_call	j_call	cdr3_aa
few	TRBV20-1	TRBJ2-1	CSARRQGAGDEQFF
many	TRBV3-1	TRBJ2-7	CASSQGASGTYEQYF
many	TRBV7-2	TRBJ2-5	CASSLLRERGETQYF
NA	TRBV10-3	TRBJ2-7	CAISSGQVDEQYF
many	TRBV30	TRBJ1-2	CAWSYSGGYTF
many	TRBV7-9	TRBJ2-2	CASSLGTSGKGGELFF
many	TRBV20-1	TRBJ1-2	CSARPGPTKGNYGYTF
few	TRBV7-2	TRBJ2-7	CASSLDPGQSYEQYF
few	TRBV12-3/TRBV12-4	TRBJ2-2	CASSRSGQTGELFF
many	TRBV5-5	TRBJ1-1	CASSLGPPRGTEAFF
many	TRBV2	TRBJ1-5	CASSETGLMGNQPQHF